This T cell receptor beta chain is from a study of blood T cell repertoires in COVID-19. The method was immunoSEQ multiplex PCR; TCRdb's version includes in-frame clones alone and lacks a portion of them. The table includes 250,000 to 350,000 clones, 87% detected once. The CDR3 totals 19 residues. The V gene's germline CDR1 is SEHNR and CDR2 FQNEAQ (reference sequence). V shed 5 bases and J 0 bases; nucleotides not matched to a gene: 13. The rearrangement links TRBV7-9 to TRBJ1-4, with 9 bases that match TRBD1. The sequence was obtained from a woman in her 50s who had recovered from COVID-19. Sequenced input: peripheral blood. CDR3 region: CASSPYGGTGKATNEKLFF. For the CDR3, the DNA is TGTGCCAGCAGCCCGTACGGGGGGACAGGGAAAGCAACTAATGAAAAACTGTTTTTT. The complete variable domain, with remaining parts taken from reference TRBV7-9 and TRBJ1-4, reads DTGVSQNPRHKITKRGQNVTFRCDPISEHNRLYWYRQTLGQGPEFLTYFQNEAQLEKSRLLSDRFSAERPKGSFSTLEIQRTEQGDSAMYLCASSPYGGTGKATNEKLFFGSGTQLSVL.